These T cell receptor beta chains were read from a single sample in a study of blood T cell repertoires in COVID-19. Assay used: immunoSEQ multiplex PCR; TCRdb lists only in-frame clones, some missing. The sample carries about 230,000 clones, about 87% recorded once. Sequencing used PBMCs or T cells enriched from blood (not recorded which). These receptor sequences come from a woman aged 40-49 years with acute COVID-19. Both conserved end residues are part of each CDR3. Fields, in order: D gene, clone size, V gene, J gene, CDR3 protein, CDR3 DNA. A D gene is named only where the DNA matches it firmly. Clone size is not always given. Where it is, it says once, few, many or a class for expanded clones.

D: NA; size: NA; V: TRBV29-1; J: TRBJ1-1; CDR3: CSTGVGVTEAFF; DNA: TGCAGTACTGGGGTGGGAGTCACTGAAGCTTTCTTT
D: NA; size: NA; V: TRBV6-1; J: TRBJ2-3; CDR3: CASSEERQGKRVAHTDTQYF; DNA: TGTGCCAGCAGTGAAGAGAGACAGGGAAAGCGGGTCGCCCACACAGATACGCAGTATTTT
D: NA; size: NA; V: TRBV21-1; J: TRBJ1-4; CDR3: CASPEGAARLGEKLFF; DNA: TGTGCCAGCCCCGAGGGGGCGGCTCGTCTCGGTGAAAAACTGTTTTTT
D: NA; size: NA; V: TRBV19; J: TRBJ2-1; CDR3: CASSPRARGGADNEQFF; DNA: TGTGCCAGTAGTCCCCGAGCTAGGGGCGGGGCGGACAATGAGCAGTTCTTC
D: NA; size: NA; V: TRBV19; J: TRBJ2-2; CDR3: CASSRVANTGELFF; DNA: TGTGCCAGTAGTCGGGTAGCGAACACCGGGGAGCTGTTTTTT
D: TRBD1; size: NA; V: TRBV6-2/TRBV6-3; J: TRBJ2-1; CDR3: CASSRSPGQVGGEQFF; DNA: TGTGCCAGCAGTCGCAGTCCGGGACAGGTTGGTGGTGAGCAGTTCTTC
D: NA; size: NA; V: TRBV5-1; J: TRBJ2-3; CDR3: CASSLILAPRTDTQYF; DNA: TGCGCCAGCAGCTTGATCCTAGCGCCTCGCACAGATACGCAGTATTTT
D: NA; size: NA; V: TRBV30; J: TRBJ2-1; CDR3: CAWSLYRDYNEQFF; DNA: TGTGCCTGGAGTCTTTACAGGGATTACAATGAGCAGTTCTTC
D: TRBD1; size: NA; V: TRBV14; J: TRBJ1-2; CDR3: CASSHTPRTGNYGYTF; DNA: TGTGCCAGCAGCCACACCCCGCGGACAGGGAACTATGGCTACACCTTC
D: TRBD1; size: NA; V: TRBV29-1; J: TRBJ1-1; CDR3: CSARTGTNTEAFF; DNA: TGCAGCGCAAGGACAGGGACAAACACTGAAGCTTTCTTT
D: TRBD2; size: NA; V: TRBV7-8; J: TRBJ2-5; CDR3: CASSLAGLVEAQYF; DNA: TGTGCCAGCAGCTTAGCGGGACTAGTAGAGGCCCAGTACTTC
D: TRBD1; size: NA; V: TRBV5-1; J: TRBJ1-6; CDR3: CASSLGQGSSPLHF; DNA: TGCGCCAGCAGCCTAGGACAGGGTAGTTCACCCCTCCACTTT
D: TRBD1; size: NA; V: TRBV11-2; J: TRBJ2-2; CDR3: CASSLSVGTGNTGELFF; DNA: TGTGCCAGCAGCTTATCAGTTGGGACAGGGAACACCGGGGAGCTGTTTTTT
D: NA; size: NA; V: TRBV13; J: TRBJ1-5; CDR3: CASSLGPLGGGNQPQHF; DNA: TGTGCCAGCAGCTTAGGTCCGTTGGGGGGTGGAAATCAGCCCCAGCATTTT
D: NA; size: NA; V: TRBV18; J: TRBJ2-7; CDR3: CASSPNRDYEQYF; DNA: TGTGCCAGCTCACCAAACAGAGATTACGAGCAGTACTTC
D: TRBD2; size: NA; V: TRBV10-3; J: TRBJ2-3; CDR3: CAISESSGGGANTQYF; DNA: TGTGCCATCAGTGAGTCGAGCGGCGGGGGGGCTAATACGCAGTATTTT
D: NA; size: NA; V: TRBV2; J: TRBJ1-4; CDR3: CASSESGGWEKLFF; DNA: TGTGCCAGCAGTGAATCGGGGGGCTGGGAAAAACTGTTTTTT
D: NA; size: once; V: TRBV12-3/TRBV12-4; J: TRBJ1-2; CDR3: CASIKPGGIGYTF; DNA: TGTGCCAGCATCAAACCGGGGGGAATTGGCTACACCTTC
D: TRBD1; size: NA; V: TRBV2; J: TRBJ2-5; CDR3: CASSEGSTGHPETQYF; DNA: TGTGCCAGCAGTGAAGGGTCGACAGGGCATCCGGAGACCCAGTACTTC
D: TRBD1; size: NA; V: TRBV4-2; J: TRBJ1-2; CDR3: CASSQGGTGTNYGYTF; DNA: TGTGCCAGCAGCCAAGGGGGGACAGGGACCAACTATGGCTACACCTTC
D: NA; size: NA; V: TRBV16; J: TRBJ1-4; CDR3: CASSQGHGGEKLFF; DNA: TGTGCCAGCAGCCAAGGCCACGGAGGCGAAAAACTGTTTTTT
D: TRBD1; size: NA; V: TRBV6-5; J: TRBJ1-1; CDR3: CASSCPGQQNTEAFF; DNA: TGTGCCAGCAGTTGCCCGGGACAGCAGAACACTGAAGCTTTCTTT
D: NA; size: NA; V: TRBV2; J: TRBJ1-1; CDR3: CASSEALPGVTEAFF; DNA: TGTGCCAGCAGTGAAGCGCTTCCAGGGGTCACTGAAGCTTTCTTT
D: NA; size: NA; V: TRBV19; J: TRBJ1-1; CDR3: CASRRAGRAEYTEAFF; DNA: TGTGCCAGTAGACGGGCAGGCAGGGCGGAGTACACTGAAGCTTTCTTT
D: TRBD1; size: NA; V: TRBV15; J: TRBJ2-3; CDR3: CATSSPDRGQTDTQYF; DNA: TGTGCCACCAGCAGCCCGGACAGGGGGCAGACAGATACGCAGTATTTT
D: NA; size: NA; V: TRBV29-1; J: TRBJ1-1; CDR3: CSVSGGARTEAFF; DNA: TGCAGCGTTAGTGGGGGCGCGAGGACTGAAGCTTTCTTT
D: NA; size: once; V: TRBV6-5; J: TRBJ1-1; CDR3: CASSETRLNTEAFF; DNA: TGTGCCAGCAGCGAGACAAGGCTAAACACTGAAGCTTTCTTT
D: TRBD2; size: NA; V: TRBV24-1; J: TRBJ2-1; CDR3: CATSDSASGGFSSYNEQFF; DNA: TGTGCCACCAGTGATTCGGCTAGCGGGGGCTTTAGCTCCTACAATGAGCAGTTCTTC
D: NA; size: NA; V: TRBV5-1; J: TRBJ1-5; CDR3: CASSLEGEVRQPQHF; DNA: TGCGCCAGCAGCTTGGAAGGGGAGGTACGGCAGCCCCAGCATTTT
D: TRBD2; size: NA; V: TRBV7-9; J: TRBJ2-3; CDR3: CASSLGLAGGSLADTQYF; DNA: TGTGCCAGCAGCCTCGGACTAGCGGGAGGAAGTTTAGCAGATACGCAGTATTTT
D: TRBD1; size: NA; V: TRBV4-2; J: TRBJ2-7; CDR3: CASSQVGGQGGSYEQYF; DNA: TGTGCCAGCAGCCAAGTTGGGGGACAGGGAGGCTCCTACGAGCAGTACTTC
D: NA; size: NA; V: TRBV6-2/TRBV6-3; J: TRBJ1-1; CDR3: CASSPSGTQGWRFTEAFF; DNA: TGTGCCAGCAGTCCCTCCGGGACCCAGGGGTGGCGATTCACTGAAGCTTTCTTT
D: TRBD2; size: few; V: TRBV19; J: TRBJ2-3; CDR3: CASTQLAGSTDTQYF; DNA: TGTGCCAGTACCCAACTAGCGGGATCCACAGATACGCAGTATTTT
D: NA; size: NA; V: TRBV7-8; J: TRBJ1-4; CDR3: CASSLGPGQLEKLFF; DNA: TGTGCCAGCAGCTTAGGGCCTGGGCAACTTGAAAAACTGTTTTTT
D: NA; size: NA; V: TRBV5-1; J: TRBJ1-2; CDR3: CASSPPTDGGRGYTF; DNA: TGCGCCAGCAGCCCCCCCACGGACGGAGGGAGGGGCTACACCTTC
D: NA; size: NA; V: TRBV19; J: TRBJ1-2; CDR3: CASSPEGWGGYTF; DNA: TGTGCCAGTAGCCCGGAGGGGTGGGGTGGCTACACCTTC
D: TRBD2; size: NA; V: TRBV6-2/TRBV6-3; J: TRBJ2-7; CDR3: CASSYARGPSGSYEQYF; DNA: TGTGCCAGCAGTTACGCTAGGGGTCCTAGCGGCTCCTACGAGCAGTACTTC
D: TRBD1; size: NA; V: TRBV30; J: TRBJ1-2; CDR3: CAWSAGQGFYGYTF; DNA: TGTGCCTGGAGTGCCGGACAGGGCTTCTATGGCTACACCTTC
D: TRBD1; size: NA; V: TRBV6-5; J: TRBJ1-5; CDR3: CASRGAGQGLSQHF; DNA: TGTGCCAGCAGGGGGGCGGGACAGGGTCTTTCCCAGCATTTT
D: NA; size: NA; V: TRBV19; J: TRBJ2-1; CDR3: CASSMGALSYNEQFF; DNA: TGTGCCAGTAGTATGGGGGCCCTCTCCTACAATGAGCAGTTCTTC
D: NA; size: NA; V: TRBV7-2; J: TRBJ1-6; CDR3: CASSPSHSPLHF; DNA: TGTGCCAGCAGCCCTTCTCATTCACCCCTCCACTTT
D: NA; size: NA; V: TRBV19; J: TRBJ2-5; CDR3: CATSTLEAETQYF; DNA: TGTGCCACGTCGACTCTTGAGGCGGAGACCCAGTACTTC
D: TRBD1; size: NA; V: TRBV5-1; J: TRBJ2-5; CDR3: CASSSGTGGQETQYF; DNA: TGCGCCAGCAGCTCTGGGACAGGGGGCCAAGAGACCCAGTACTTC
D: TRBD1; size: NA; V: TRBV19; J: TRBJ1-2; CDR3: CASSTGTAINYGYTF; DNA: TGTGCCAGTAGTACTGGGACAGCTATTAACTATGGCTACACCTTC
D: TRBD1; size: NA; V: TRBV19; J: TRBJ1-2; CDR3: CASRQGSYGYTF; DNA: TGTGCCAGTAGACAGGGGTCCTATGGCTACACCTTC
D: TRBD1; size: NA; V: TRBV19; J: TRBJ2-2; CDR3: CASRGAGGTGELFF; DNA: TGTGCCAGTAGGGGGGCAGGGGGCACCGGGGAGCTGTTTTTT
D: TRBD2; size: NA; V: TRBV9; J: TRBJ2-3; CDR3: CASSVFSGSVGGTDTQYF; DNA: TGTGCCAGCAGCGTTTTCTCCGGTTCGGTGGGAGGGACAGATACGCAGTATTTT
D: NA; size: NA; V: TRBV5-4; J: TRBJ2-7; CDR3: CASSFGMARDEQYF; DNA: TGTGCCAGCAGCTTCGGGATGGCAAGGGACGAGCAGTACTTC
D: NA; size: NA; V: TRBV10-3; J: TRBJ2-3; CDR3: CAISEIPGTTTDTQYF; DNA: TGTGCCATCAGTGAGATCCCCGGGACAACCACAGATACGCAGTATTTT
D: TRBD1; size: NA; V: TRBV25-1; J: TRBJ2-3; CDR3: CASSLTGGTDTQYF; DNA: TGTGCCAGCAGTCTGACAGGGGGCACAGATACGCAGTATTTT
D: NA; size: NA; V: TRBV30; J: TRBJ1-1; CDR3: CAWTAGGVLNTEAFF; DNA: TGTGCCTGGACCGCCGGCGGGGTATTGAACACTGAAGCTTTCTTT
D: TRBD1; size: NA; V: TRBV19; J: TRBJ1-4; CDR3: CASSMSGGFREKLFF; DNA: TGTGCCAGTAGTATGTCAGGGGGCTTTAGGGAAAAACTGTTTTTT
D: NA; size: NA; V: TRBV9; J: TRBJ2-5; CDR3: CASSARQSQETQYF; DNA: TGTGCCAGCAGCGCTCGACAGTCGCAAGAGACCCAGTACTTC
D: NA; size: NA; V: TRBV18; J: TRBJ1-1; CDR3: CASSPNHEGSTEAFF; DNA: TGTGCCAGCTCACCGAACCATGAAGGGAGCACTGAAGCTTTCTTT
D: NA; size: NA; V: TRBV27; J: TRBJ1-4; CDR3: CASSLLGSGNEKLFF; DNA: TGTGCCAGCAGTTTATTGGGCAGCGGTAATGAAAAACTGTTTTTT